This T cell receptor beta chain is drawn from a study of shared clonotypes between healthy human individuals. Each sample came from a Caucasian adult donor living in Nashville, Tennessee. Concerning this clone: What it binds is unknown.

TCRdb keeps only in-frame clones here, not all; method: immunoSEQ multiplex PCR. The data contain under 2.5 million clones, 85% to 95% of them seen just once; the ten biggest clones take up 0.37%. Overall study findings and caveats: Sampling involved blood alone; tissue repertoires likely differ.

The material sequenced was naive CD4+ T cells from PBMCs. Noted subset: CD45RA+ positively selected. The receptor comes from a man aged 18 to 30 in good health. Some clones in this sample may be carry-over from other donors' samples.

DNA of the CDR3: TGTGCCAGCAGCTTCCAGACAGGGGGAGGAACTGAAGCTTTCTTT. It codes for CASSFQTGGGTEAFF. The rearrangement joins TRBV7-9 to TRBJ1-1, with TRBD1 matching 9 bases. Unmatched junction bases numbered 7, after V lost 3 bases and J lost 5 bases. Germline V gene data show CDR1 as SEHNR and CDR2 as FQNEAQ (reference sequence). This CDR3 has 15 residues.